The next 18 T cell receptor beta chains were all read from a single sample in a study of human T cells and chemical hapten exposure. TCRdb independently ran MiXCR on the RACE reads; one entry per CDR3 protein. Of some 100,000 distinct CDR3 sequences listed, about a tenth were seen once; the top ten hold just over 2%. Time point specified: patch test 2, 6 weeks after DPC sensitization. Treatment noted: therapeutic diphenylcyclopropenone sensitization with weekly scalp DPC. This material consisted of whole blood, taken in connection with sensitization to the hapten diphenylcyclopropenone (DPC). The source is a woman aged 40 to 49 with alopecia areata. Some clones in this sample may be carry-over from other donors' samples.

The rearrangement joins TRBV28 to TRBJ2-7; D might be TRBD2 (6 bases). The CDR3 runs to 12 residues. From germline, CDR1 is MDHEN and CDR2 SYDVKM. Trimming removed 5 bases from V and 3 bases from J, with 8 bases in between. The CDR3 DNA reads TGTGCCAGCAGTCGCGGGGTCTACGAGCAGTACTTC. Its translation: CASSRGVYEQYF.

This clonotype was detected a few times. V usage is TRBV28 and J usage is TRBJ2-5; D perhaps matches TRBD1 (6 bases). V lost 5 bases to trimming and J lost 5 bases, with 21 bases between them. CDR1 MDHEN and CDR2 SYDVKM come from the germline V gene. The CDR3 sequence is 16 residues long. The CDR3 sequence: CASSTHPQGFVETQYF. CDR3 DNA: TGTGCCAGCAGTACCCATCCACAGGGATTTGTGGAGACCCAGTACTTC.

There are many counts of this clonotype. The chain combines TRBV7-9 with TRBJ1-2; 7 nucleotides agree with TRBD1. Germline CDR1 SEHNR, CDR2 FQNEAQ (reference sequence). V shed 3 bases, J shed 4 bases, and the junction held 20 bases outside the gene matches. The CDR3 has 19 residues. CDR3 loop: CASSFRHLHRDSLIYGYTF. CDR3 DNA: TGTGCCAGCAGCTTCCGACATCTACACCGGGACAGCTTAATCTATGGCTACACCTTC.

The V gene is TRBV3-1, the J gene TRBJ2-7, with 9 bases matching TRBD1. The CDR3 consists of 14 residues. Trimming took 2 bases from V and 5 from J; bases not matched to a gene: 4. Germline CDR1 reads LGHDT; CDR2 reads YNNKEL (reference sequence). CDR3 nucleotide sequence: TGTGCCAGCAGCCAAAGACAGGGGGGAAACGAGCAGTACTTC. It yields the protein CASSQRQGGNEQYF.

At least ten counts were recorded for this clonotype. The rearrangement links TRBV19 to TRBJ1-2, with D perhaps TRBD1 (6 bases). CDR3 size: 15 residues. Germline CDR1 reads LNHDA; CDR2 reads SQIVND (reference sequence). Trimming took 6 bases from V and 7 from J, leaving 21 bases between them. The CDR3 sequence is CASSLDRPAMSGYTF. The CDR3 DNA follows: TGTGCCAGTAGCCTAGACAGGCCGGCTATGAGTGGCTACACCTTC.

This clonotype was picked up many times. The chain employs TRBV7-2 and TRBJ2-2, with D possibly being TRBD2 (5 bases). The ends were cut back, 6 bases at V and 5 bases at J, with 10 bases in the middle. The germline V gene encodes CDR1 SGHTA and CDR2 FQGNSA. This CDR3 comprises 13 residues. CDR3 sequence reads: CASRLRVTGELFF. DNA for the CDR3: TGTGCCAGCAGGTTGCGGGTAACCGGGGAGCTGTTTTTT.

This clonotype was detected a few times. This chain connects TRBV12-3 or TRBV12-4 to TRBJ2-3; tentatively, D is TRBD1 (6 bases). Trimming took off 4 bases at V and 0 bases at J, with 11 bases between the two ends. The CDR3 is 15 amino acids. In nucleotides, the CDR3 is TGTGCCAGCAGTTACATCGGACAGAGCACAGATACGCAGTATTTT. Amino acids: CASSYIGQSTDTQYF.

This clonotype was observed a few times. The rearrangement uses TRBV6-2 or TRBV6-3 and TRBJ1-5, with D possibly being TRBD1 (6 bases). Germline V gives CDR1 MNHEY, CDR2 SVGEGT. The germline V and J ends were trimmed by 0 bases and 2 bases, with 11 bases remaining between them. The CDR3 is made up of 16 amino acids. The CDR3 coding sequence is TGTGCCAGCAGTTACTCGAGTAAGGGGGGCAATCAGCCCCAGCATTTT. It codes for CASSYSSKGGNQPQHF.

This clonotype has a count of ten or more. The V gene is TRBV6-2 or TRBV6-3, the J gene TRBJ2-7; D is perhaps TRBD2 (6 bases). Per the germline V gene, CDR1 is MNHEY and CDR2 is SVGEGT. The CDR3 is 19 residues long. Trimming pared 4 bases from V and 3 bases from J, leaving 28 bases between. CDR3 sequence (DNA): TGTGCCAGCAGTTCCACCCGCGGGACGTCAGCGAGTAGGGGCTACGAGCAGTACTTC. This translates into CASSSTRGTSASRGYEQYF.

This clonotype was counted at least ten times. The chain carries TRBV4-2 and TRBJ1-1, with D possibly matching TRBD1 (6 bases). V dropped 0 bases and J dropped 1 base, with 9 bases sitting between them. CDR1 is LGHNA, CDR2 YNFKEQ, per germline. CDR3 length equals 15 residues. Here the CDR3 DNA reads TGTGCCAGCAGCCAAGAGGGACACCCGAACACTGAAGCTTTCTTT. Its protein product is CASSQEGHPNTEAFF.

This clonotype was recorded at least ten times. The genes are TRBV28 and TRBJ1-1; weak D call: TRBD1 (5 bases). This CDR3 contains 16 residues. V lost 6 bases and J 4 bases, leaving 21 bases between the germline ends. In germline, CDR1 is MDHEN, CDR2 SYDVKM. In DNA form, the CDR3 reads TGTGCCAGCAGACCGGGAGGGGCAGGGTTTACCACTGAAGCTTTCTTT. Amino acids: CASRPGGAGFTTEAFF.

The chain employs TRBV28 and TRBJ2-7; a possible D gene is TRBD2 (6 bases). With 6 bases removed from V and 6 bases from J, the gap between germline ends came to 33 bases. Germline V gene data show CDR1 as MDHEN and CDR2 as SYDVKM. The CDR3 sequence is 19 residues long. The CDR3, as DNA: TGTGCCAGCAGCAACCGACAAGGGAGGACCGGGACTCCCCCCTTCGAGCAGTACTTC. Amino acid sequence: CASSNRQGRTGTPPFEQYF.

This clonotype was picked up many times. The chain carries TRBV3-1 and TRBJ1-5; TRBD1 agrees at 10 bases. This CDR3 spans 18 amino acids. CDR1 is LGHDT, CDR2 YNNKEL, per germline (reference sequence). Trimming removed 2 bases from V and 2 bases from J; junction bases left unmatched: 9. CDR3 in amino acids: CASSQSGVGTGGNQPQHF. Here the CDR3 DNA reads TGTGCCAGCAGCCAAAGCGGGGTAGGGACAGGGGGCAATCAGCCCCAGCATTTT.

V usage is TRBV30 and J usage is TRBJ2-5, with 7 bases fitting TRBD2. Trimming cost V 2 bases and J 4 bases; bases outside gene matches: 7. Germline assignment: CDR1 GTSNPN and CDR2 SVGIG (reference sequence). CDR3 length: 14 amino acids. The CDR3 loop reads CAWSSWTSRETQYF. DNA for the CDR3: TGTGCCTGGAGTTCGTGGACTAGTAGAGAGACCCAGTACTTC. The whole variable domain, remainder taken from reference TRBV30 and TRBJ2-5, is SQTIHQWPATLVQPVGSPLSLECTVEGTSNPNLYWYRQAAGRGLQLLFYSVGIGQISSEVPQNLSASRPQDRQFILSSKKLLLSDSGFYLCAWSSWTSRETQYFGPGTRLLVL.

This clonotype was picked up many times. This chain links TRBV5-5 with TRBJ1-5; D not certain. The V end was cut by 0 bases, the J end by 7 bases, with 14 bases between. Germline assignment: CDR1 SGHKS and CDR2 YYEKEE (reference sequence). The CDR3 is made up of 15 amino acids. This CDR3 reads CASSLGLGAGQPQHF. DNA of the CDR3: TGTGCCAGCAGCTTGGGTTTGGGCGCGGGGCAGCCCCAGCATTTT.

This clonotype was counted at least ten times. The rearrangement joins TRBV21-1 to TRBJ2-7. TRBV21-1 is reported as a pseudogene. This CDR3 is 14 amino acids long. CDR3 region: CASRIRFSSYEQYF. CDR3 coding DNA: TGTGCCAGCAGAATAAGGTTCAGCTCCTACGAGCAGTACTTC.

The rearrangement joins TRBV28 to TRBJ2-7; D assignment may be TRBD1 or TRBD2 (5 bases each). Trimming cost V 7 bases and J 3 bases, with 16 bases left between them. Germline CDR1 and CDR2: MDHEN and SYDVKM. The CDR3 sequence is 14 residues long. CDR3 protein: CASTPGTVYYEQYF. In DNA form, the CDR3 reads TGTGCCAGCACCCCCGGGACCGTGTACTACGAGCAGTACTTC. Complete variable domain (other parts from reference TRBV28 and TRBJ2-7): DVKVTQSSRYLVKRTGEKVFLECVQDMDHENMFWYRQDPGLGLRLIYFSYDVKMKEKGDIPEGYSVSREKKERFSLILESASTNQTSMYLCASTPGTVYYEQYFGPGTRLTVT.

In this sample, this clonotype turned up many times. As DNA, the CDR3 is TGTGCCAGCTCACAACAGGGGGCGGGTACTGAAGCTTTCTTT. Residues: CASSQQGAGTEAFF. The chain couples TRBV18 to TRBJ1-1; the match to TRBD1 covers 9 bases. Trimming at V came to 4 bases and at J to 5 bases, leaving 5 bases not matched to a gene. Germline CDR1 and CDR2: KGHSH and LQKENI. The CDR3 runs to 14 residues.